The clone carrying this T cell receptor (beta chain) was observed at least ten times. The antigen remains unidentified. These data are taken from a study of response to subunit inactivated influenza vaccine. General observations from the study: Authors suggested few new T cells are recruited by each seasonal influenza vaccination.

V shed 7 bases and J shed 2 bases, with 9 bases lying between them. CDR3 length equals 13 residues. Germline V CDR1 and CDR2: SGHRS, YFSETQ. TCRdb re-called the RT-PCR reads with MiXCR, one entry per CDR3 protein. The sample lists roughly 500,000 distinct CDR3 sequences; 16% were seen once. This specimen was CD4+ T cells sorted from PBMCs, taken roughly 24 months after vaccination. The source is a man aged 50-75 years who received an inactivated influenza vaccine. The rearrangement links TRBV5-1 to TRBJ2-2; tentative D call: TRBD2 (5 bases). The CDR3 DNA is TGCGCCAGCCGGGATTATAACACCGGGGAGCTGTTTTTT. Amino acids: CASRDYNTGELFF.